The next 25 T cell receptor beta chains were all read from a single sample in a study of identical twins. TCRdb independently ran MiXCR on the 5' RACE reads; one entry per CDR3 protein. The sample shows 1.5 million to 2 million distinct CDR3 sequences, 32% of them seen only once. Input material: cord blood. These receptors all come from a newborn girl in good health.

The chain has TRBV18 and TRBJ2-7; D possibly corresponds to TRBD2 (6 bases). The assigned J gene may be wrong: the sequence end matches TRBJ2-4 better. Germline V gene lookup returns CDR1 KGHSH and CDR2 LQKENI. There are 15 residues in the CDR3. The CDR3 bases are TGTGCCAGCTCACCACCGGCGGTGGGGGGAAACATTCAGTACTTC. Amino acid sequence: CASSPPAVGGNIQYF.

This chain joins TRBV5-1 and TRBJ1-6; D not resolved. The CDR3 is 13 amino acids. CDR1 and CDR2 from the germline V gene are SGHRS and YFSETQ. The ends were cut back, 2 bases at V and 5 bases at J, with 5 bases in the middle. The CDR3 nucleotides read TGCGCCAGCAGCTTAGATGATAATTCACCCCTCCACTTT. Translation gives CASSLDDNSPLHF. Supplemented by reference TRBV5-1 and TRBJ1-6, the full variable domain reads KAGVTQTPRYLIKTRGQQVTLSCSPISGHRSVSWYQQTPGQGLQFLFEYFSETQRNKGNFPGRFSGRQFSNSRSEMNVSTLELGDSALYLCASSLDDNSPLHFGNGTRLTVT.

J is TRBJ2-1 and V is TRBV4-1; 10 nucleotides agree with TRBD2. The V and J ends lost 2 bases and 1 base, in that order; junction bases with no gene match: 5. This CDR3 comprises 17 residues. Germline assignment: CDR1 MGHRA and CDR2 YSYEKL. The CDR3 loop reads CASSQRLAGVSYNEQFF. Here the CDR3 DNA reads TGCGCCAGCAGCCAACGGCTAGCGGGAGTATCCTACAATGAGCAGTTCTTC.

This clonotype was observed a handful of times. The chain combines TRBV3-1 with TRBJ2-5; 12 bases are a match to TRBD2. In germline, CDR1 is LGHDT, CDR2 YNNKEL (reference sequence). The CDR3 is made up of 19 amino acids. J gave up 0 bases and V 4 bases, and 12 bases lay outside the gene matches. CDR3 amino acids: CASSPQTTSGGMYQETQYF. CDR3 DNA sequence: TGTGCCAGCAGCCCACAAACGACTAGCGGGGGAATGTACCAAGAGACCCAGTACTTC.

This clonotype appeared a few times. The chain couples TRBV3-1 to TRBJ2-5, with 7 bases aligning to TRBD1. Germline V gives CDR1 LGHDT, CDR2 YNNKEL (reference sequence). The CDR3 is made up of 15 amino acids. V dropped 4 bases and J dropped 0; count of bases not matched to a gene: 5. DNA of the CDR3: TGTGCCAGCAGCCGTATTGGACAGGACCAAGAGACCCAGTACTTC. This encodes CASSRIGQDQETQYF.

In its sample, this clonotype was seen once. V gene TRBV5-8 combines with J gene TRBJ2-1; TRBD1 agrees at 9 bases. Germline CDR1 SGHTS, CDR2 YDEGEE. V lost 3 bases, J lost 5 bases, and 6 bases stayed unmatched. This CDR3 comprises 15 residues. The CDR3 bases are TGTGCCAGCAGCTACGGGACAGGGCCACACAATGAGCAGTTCTTC. This translates into CASSYGTGPHNEQFF.

The genes are TRBV20-1 and TRBJ2-3; 10 bases are a match to TRBD2. The germline V gene has CDR1 DFQATT and CDR2 SNEGSKA (reference sequence). With 7 bases clipped from V and 4 bases from J, the junction kept 8 bases outside the gene matches. The CDR3 is 14 residues long. The CDR3 spells CSGQRGGPPDTQYF. The CDR3 DNA follows: TGCAGTGGACAGCGGGGGGGCCCCCCAGATACGCAGTATTTT.

In this sample, this clonotype turned up a few times. This chain uses TRBV7-2 with TRBJ2-7; D is possibly TRBD2 (6 bases). V was shortened by 3 bases and J by 2 bases, with 11 bases between the two germline ends. The length of the CDR3 is 14 residues. Germline-derived CDR1 and CDR2 are SGHTA and FQGNSA. The CDR3 spells CASSFRGLAYEQYF. The CDR3, as DNA: TGTGCCAGCAGCTTTCGGGGGTTGGCCTACGAGCAGTACTTC.

V gene TRBV5-1 combines with J gene TRBJ2-5, with 9 nucleotides matching TRBD1. Germline CDR1 reads SGHRS; CDR2 reads YFSETQ. The CDR3 extends over 15 amino acids. Losses at the gene ends were 5 bases for V and 5 bases for J; bases not matched to a gene: 10. CDR3 protein: CASRSRDRAWETQYF. CDR3 bases: TGCGCCAGCAGATCGAGGGACAGGGCTTGGGAGACCCAGTACTTC.

A few counts support this clonotype. The V gene is TRBV11-2, the J gene TRBJ1-5; D may be TRBD1 (5 bases). CDR3 length: 16 residues. Looked up from germline, CDR1 is SGHAT and CDR2 is FQNNGV. Trimming took off 5 bases at V and 0 bases at J, with 14 bases between the two ends. The DNA for the CDR3 is TGTGCCAGCAGCCCCAGGGTTTCTACTAGCAATCAGCCCCAGCATTTT. Its protein product is CASSPRVSTSNQPQHF.

The chain joins TRBV27 to TRBJ2-1; 9 bases map to TRBD1. The CDR3 extends over 15 amino acids. V lost 7 bases and J lost 2; bases outside the gene matches: 6. Germline CDR1 and CDR2: MNHEY and SMNVEV (reference sequence). CDR3 nucleotides: TGTGCCAGCAAAGGCGGGACAGGGCCCTACAATGAGCAGTTCTTC. Encoded protein: CASKGGTGPYNEQFF.

The chain carries TRBV6-6 and TRBJ2-7; 8 bases agree with TRBD2. V lost 0 bases and J lost 9; bases outside the gene matches: 10. In germline, CDR1 is MNHNY, CDR2 SVGAGI (reference sequence). The CDR3 runs to 15 residues. This CDR3 is CASSYSSSGPGGQYF. The DNA of the CDR3 is TGTGCCAGCAGTTACTCGTCTAGCGGGCCCGGGGGGCAGTACTTC.

The chain recombines TRBV20-1 with TRBJ2-2; 9 bases line up with TRBD2. The CDR3 is made up of 14 amino acids. Germline V gene data show CDR1 as DFQATT and CDR2 as SNEGSKA (reference sequence). J lost 4 bases, V lost 5 bases, and 5 bases had no gene match. CDR3 amino acids: CSAPMTSGTGELFF. Written as DNA, the CDR3 is TGCAGTGCTCCCATGACTAGCGGCACCGGGGAGCTGTTTTTT.

This chain links TRBV5-6 with TRBJ1-2; TRBD1 aligns across 8 bases. Losses at the gene ends were 3 bases for V and 5 bases for J; bases not matched to a gene: 9. This CDR3 spans 15 amino acids. Germline CDR1 reads SGHDT; CDR2 reads YYEEEE. As DNA, the CDR3 is TGTGCCAGCAGCTACCCTGACAGGGGAGGATATGGCTACACCTTC. It specifies CASSYPDRGGYGYTF.

The chain uses TRBV7-2 and TRBJ2-7; 14 bases are a match to TRBD2. The germline V gene encodes CDR1 SGHTA and CDR2 FQGNSA. This CDR3 has 14 amino acids. The V segment lost 4 bases and the J segment 9 bases; nucleotides outside the gene matches: 5. CDR3 protein: CASSSGTSGSWQYF. In DNA form, the CDR3 reads TGTGCCAGCAGCTCCGGGACTAGCGGGAGTTGGCAGTACTTC.

The chain is built from TRBV19 and TRBJ2-1, with unresolved D. The DNA matches TRBJ2-7 better at its end, which makes the J call doubtful. Germline V gene lookup returns CDR1 LNHDA and CDR2 SQIVND (reference sequence). The CDR3 covers 17 residues. The CDR3 DNA follows: TGTGCCAGTAGTTCTATAAGCTCACCAGGCTCCTACAATGAGCAGTACTTC. Translated, it gives CASSSISSPGSYNEQYF.

The table lists this clonotype with a few counts. V usage is TRBV18 and J usage is TRBJ2-5; 8 bases map to TRBD1. This CDR3 is built from 16 residues. CDR1 and CDR2 (germline): KGHSH, LQKENI. V trimming: 1 base; J trimming: 2 bases; junction bases outside the gene matches: 6. The CDR3 bases are TGTGCCAGCTCACCACTTTTGCGACAGGGGCAAGAGACCCAGTACTTC. This gives the protein CASSPLLRQGQETQYF.

The CDR3 loop reads CASSLVSHGFGYGYTF. The CDR3 coding sequence is TGTGCCAGCAGCTTAGTTAGTCACGGTTTCGGCTATGGCTACACCTTC. The chain joins TRBV7-2 to TRBJ1-2; D ambiguous. V gave up 1 base and J gave up 4 bases, with 16 bases separating them. The CDR3 covers 16 residues. The germline V gene has CDR1 SGHTA and CDR2 FQGNSA.

The chain uses TRBV5-1 and TRBJ2-7; the D gene is possibly TRBD2 (5 bases). The CDR3 loop spans 14 amino acids. Germline V gene lookup returns CDR1 SGHRS and CDR2 YFSETQ. V was trimmed by 4 bases and J by 0 bases, leaving 11 bases between them. Written as DNA, the CDR3 is TGCGCCAGCAGCGTGGAGGAGGCCTCCTACGAGCAGTACTTC. As protein: CASSVEEASYEQYF.

This rearrangement joins TRBV7-2 to TRBJ2-7; D gene ambiguous. The CDR3 extends over 14 amino acids. Germline values: CDR1 SGHTA, CDR2 FQGNSA. Trimming stripped 2 bases from V and 6 bases from J, with 14 bases between. The CDR3 DNA is TGTGCCAGCAGCTTATGGAATGTGGGGTGCGAGCAGTACTTC. The encoded protein is CASSLWNVGCEQYF.

This chain joins TRBV14 and TRBJ2-2, with D hard to call. Trimming cost V 0 bases and J 0 bases, with 8 bases left between them. Germline-derived CDR1 and CDR2 are SGHDN and FVKESK. CDR3 length: 16 amino acids. This chain's CDR3 is CASSQEIRANTGELFF. The CDR3 DNA is TGTGCCAGCAGCCAAGAAATCAGAGCGAACACCGGGGAGCTGTTTTTT.

V gene TRBV7-8 combines with J gene TRBJ1-2; 10 nucleotides align to TRBD1. Germline-derived CDR1 and CDR2 are SGHVS and FQNEAQ. CDR3 length: 15 amino acids. V shed 5 bases, J shed 3 bases, and the junction held 6 bases outside the gene matches. The CDR3 protein is CASSAGQGVYYGYTF. The CDR3, as DNA: TGTGCCAGCAGCGCCGGACAGGGGGTATACTATGGCTACACCTTC.

This clonotype was counted once. The gene calls are TRBV20-1 and TRBJ2-1, with D tentatively TRBD2 (6 bases). Germline values: CDR1 DFQATT, CDR2 SNEGSKA (reference sequence). The CDR3 is 19 residues long. The V end lost 5 bases, the J end lost 0 bases, and 26 bases lay between the germline ends. CDR3 sequence (DNA): TGCAGTGCTCCCTACCCGGTGTTCTGGCGGGACCTCTCCTACAATGAGCAGTTCTTC. Translation gives CSAPYPVFWRDLSYNEQFF.

This clonotype has a count of ten or more. This chain connects TRBV24-1 to TRBJ2-1; 8 positions match TRBD2. Looked up from germline, CDR1 is KGHDR and CDR2 is SFDVKD. This CDR3 is 16 amino acids long. V dropped 3 bases and J dropped 6; count of bases not matched to a gene: 9. The CDR3 here is CATSDPPGLEGNEQFF. CDR3 in DNA: TGTGCCACCAGTGATCCCCCGGGACTAGAGGGCAATGAGCAGTTCTTC.

This clonotype was found many times. Here the CDR3 DNA reads TGTGCCAGCAGTTACTCGAGGCTGAATAATTCACCCCTCCACTTT. Translation gives CASSYSRLNNSPLHF. V and J are TRBV6-6 and TRBJ1-6, with D uncertain. Germline-derived CDR1 and CDR2 are MNHNY and SVGAGI (reference sequence). The length of the CDR3 is 15 residues. V was shortened by 0 bases and J by 5 bases, with 8 bases between the two germline ends.